The 15 T cell receptor beta chains listed next were all sequenced from one sample in a study of glioma-infiltrating T cells. TCR alpha and beta CDR3 regions were amplified from RNA using iRepertoire nested multiplex PCR. One entry per CDR3 protein, called by TCRdb with MiXCR from the multiplex PCR reads. Found here are around 93,000 distinct CDR3 sequences, around 37% of them singletons; the top ten hold more than 30%. The material sequenced was glioma tissue, nonneoplastic brain tissue, or PBMCs (not recorded which). The receptors were gathered from a human donor with low-grade glioma or glioblastoma, undergoing nonglioma brain surgery, or in good health (not recorded which).

This clonotype showed up many times. J is TRBJ2-5 and V is TRBV7-2; tentative D call: TRBD1 (6 bases). Between the trimmed V and J ends, which lost 8 bases and 7 bases, there was a span of 20 bases. The length of the CDR3 is 14 residues. Germline-derived CDR1 and CDR2 are SGHTA and FQGNSA. CDR3 residues: CASAPGQLRGTQYF. The CDR3 nucleotides read TGTGCCAGCGCACCGGGACAACTCAGGGGGACCCAGTACTTC.

The genes are TRBV9 and TRBJ2-3; D is unresolved. This CDR3 has 15 amino acids. Germline loops: CDR1 SGDLS, CDR2 YYNGEE. Trimming stripped 4 bases from V and 0 bases from J, with 12 bases between. The CDR3 is CASSPSQKSTDTQYF. The CDR3 DNA reads as TGTGCCAGCAGCCCATCCCAGAAAAGCACAGATACGCAGTATTTT.

About this clonotype itself: A much bigger clone sits one base away, suggesting this may be a read error. V is TRBV12-3 or TRBV12-4 and J is TRBJ2-7, with 9 bases aligning to TRBD1. V lost 3 bases, J lost 3 bases, and 6 bases stayed unmatched. CDR3 length: 15 residues. CDR3 protein: CASSFDGTGIYEQYF. The CDR3 coding sequence is TGTGCCAGCAGTTTCGACGGGACAGGGATCTACGAGCAGTACTTC.

Note on this clonotype: This clone may be a read error of a much larger clone one base away. The CDR3 loop reads CASSLVRGNYEHYF. The CDR3 DNA follows: TGTGCCAGCAGCTTAGTGCGGGGCAACTACGAGCATTACTTC. The chain carries TRBV11-2 and TRBJ2-7, with D maybe TRBD2 (6 bases). The V gene's germline CDR1 is SGHAT and CDR2 FQNNGV. This CDR3 has 14 residues. The whole variable domain, filled in from reference TRBV11-2 and TRBJ2-7, reads EAGVAQSPRYKIIEKRQSVAFWCNPISGHATLYWYQQILGQGPKLLIQFQNNGVVDDSQLPKDRFSAERLKGVDSTLKIQPAKLEDSAVYLCASSLVRGNYEHYFGPGTRLTVT.

There are many counts of this clonotype. V and J are TRBV2 and TRBJ1-1, with D perhaps TRBD1 (6 bases). The CDR3 length is 14 residues. Germline loops: CDR1 SNHLY, CDR2 FYNNEI. V was shortened by 4 bases and J by 4 bases, with 13 bases between the two germline ends. The DNA for the CDR3 is TGTGCCAGCAGTGCGACCAGGGGAGGCACTGAAGCTTTCTTT. It translates to CASSATRGGTEAFF.

This chain joins TRBV9 and TRBJ1-2, with D unclear. V lost 4 bases and J 5 bases, leaving 18 bases between the germline ends. CDR1 SGDLS and CDR2 YYNGEE come from the germline V gene. CDR3 length: 15 residues. CDR3 bases: TGTGCCAGCAGCACGGACCCAGCGAGCCCGTATGGCTACACCTTC. Translation gives CASSTDPASPYGYTF. The whole variable domain, remainder taken from reference TRBV9 and TRBJ1-2, is DSGVTQTPKHLITATGQRVTLRCSPRSGDLSVYWYQQSLDQGLQFLIQYYNGEERAKGNILERFSAQQFPDLHSELNLSSLELGDSALYFCASSTDPASPYGYTFGSGTRLTVV.

There are a few counts of this clonotype. A read error may be the cause here, since a much bigger clone is one base away. The chain combines TRBV5-1 with TRBJ2-7; perhaps TRBD1 as D (8 bases). The CDR3 is made up of 15 amino acids. Germline assignment: CDR1 SGHRS and CDR2 YFSETQ. The CDR3 loop is CASSLSGTGPYEQHF. The CDR3 DNA reads as TGCGCCAGCAGCTTGAGCGGGACAGGCCCCTACGAGCAGCACTTC. The full variable domain, with the rest looked up from reference TRBV5-1 and TRBJ2-7, is KAGVTQTPRYLIKTRGQQVTLSCSPISGHRSVSWYQQTPGQGLQFLFEYFSETQRNKGNFPGRFSGRQFSNSRSEMNVSTLELGDSALYLCASSLSGTGPYEQHFGPGTRLTVT.

With respect to this clonotype: A much larger clone is a single base away; this may be a read error. The conserved closing phenylalanine or tryptophan is absent in this CDR3, likely reflecting a read error. V gene TRBV5-4 combines with J gene TRBJ2-5; D is uncertain. Germline V CDR1 and CDR2: SGHNT, YYREEE (reference sequence). V gave up 4 bases and J gave up 1 base, with 8 bases separating them. The CDR3 covers 13 residues. Written as DNA, the CDR3 is TGTGCCAGCAGCCCCGACACCCAAGAGACCCAGTACTAC. Residues: CASSPDTQETQYY.

This clonotype was recorded at least ten times. The chain employs TRBV10-3 and TRBJ2-5; 11 nucleotides agree with TRBD2. The CDR3 extends over 15 amino acids. With 7 bases clipped from V and 3 bases from J, the junction kept 7 bases outside the gene matches. Germline values: CDR1 ENHRY, CDR2 SYGVKD. For the CDR3, the DNA is TGTGCCATCACAGACACGACTAGCGGGAAAGAGACCCAGTACTTC. Residues: CAITDTTSGKETQYF.

Details on this clonotype: The junction does not match germline at one end; this may be a read error. This chain uses TRBV6-2 or TRBV6-3 with TRBJ2-7, with no clear D. From germline, CDR1 is MNHEY and CDR2 SVGEGT. This CDR3 region has 13 residues. DNA for the CDR3: TGTGCTAGCAGTTACTCAGTGGGTCTCGAGCAGTACTTC. This codes for CASSYSVGLEQYF.

This clonotype was detected many times. The rearrangement joins TRBV7-8 to TRBJ1-6; D is undetermined. V was shortened by 5 bases and J by 8 bases, with 16 bases between the two germline ends. CDR3 length equals 15 residues. Germline lookup yields CDR1 SGHVS and CDR2 FQNEAQ. The CDR3 region is CASSLSTHPDSPLHF. DNA of the CDR3: TGTGCCAGCAGCCTCTCCACGCATCCAGATTCACCCCTCCACTTT.

In the case of this clonotype: No conserved phenylalanine or tryptophan is present at the end of the CDR3, so a read error is the likely explanation. The rearrangement links TRBV14 to TRBJ2-1, with D perhaps TRBD2 (6 bases). Germline V lookup: CDR1 SGHDN, CDR2 FVKESK. The CDR3 is made up of 13 amino acids. The germline V and J ends were trimmed by 2 bases and 7 bases, with 9 bases remaining between them. Here the CDR3 DNA reads TGTGCCAGCAGCCAAATAGCGGTTAATGAGCAGTTCTTG. It is translated as CASSQIAVNEQFL.

This clonotype was counted at least ten times. V is TRBV6-6 and J is TRBJ2-6; D unclear. CDR3 length: 15 amino acids. Per germline, CDR1 MNHNY and CDR2 SVGAGI (reference sequence). Trimming stripped 0 bases from V and 0 bases from J, with 3 bases between. CDR3 amino acids: CASSYSSSGANVLTF. The CDR3 bases are TGTGCCAGCAGTTACTCGAGCTCTGGGGCCAACGTCCTGACTTTC.

This clonotype was recorded at least ten times. The chain has TRBV19 and TRBJ1-1; D is uncertain. This CDR3 spans 14 amino acids. Germline values: CDR1 LNHDA, CDR2 SQIVND (reference sequence). V dropped 1 base and J dropped 1 base, with 7 bases sitting between them. The CDR3 DNA sequence: TGTGCCAGTAGTATAGTTGTATGGAACACTGAAGCTTTCTTT. Translating it yields CASSIVVWNTEAFF.

The V call is TRBV6-6, the J call TRBJ2-3, with D perhaps TRBD2 (7 bases). This CDR3 is built from 18 residues. Germline V gene sequence: CDR1 MNHNY, CDR2 SVGAGI (reference sequence). V was shortened by 6 bases and J by 1 base, with 23 bases between the two germline ends. The DNA for the CDR3 is TGTGCCAGCAGACAACCCGGGACGGGGGGCGGAGGCACAGATACGCAGTATTTT. Amino acids: CASRQPGTGGGGTDTQYF.